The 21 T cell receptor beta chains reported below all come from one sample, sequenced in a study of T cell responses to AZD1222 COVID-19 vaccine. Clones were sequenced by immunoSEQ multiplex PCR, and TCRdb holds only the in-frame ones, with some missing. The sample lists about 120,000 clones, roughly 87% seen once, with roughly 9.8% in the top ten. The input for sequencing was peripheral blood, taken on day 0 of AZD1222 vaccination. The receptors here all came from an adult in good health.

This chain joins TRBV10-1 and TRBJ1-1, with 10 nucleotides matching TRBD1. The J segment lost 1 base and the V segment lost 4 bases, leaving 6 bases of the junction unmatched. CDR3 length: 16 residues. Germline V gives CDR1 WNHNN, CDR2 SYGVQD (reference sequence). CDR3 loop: CASSGGQGGPNTEAFF. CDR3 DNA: TGCGCCAGCAGTGGAGGACAGGGGGGCCCGAACACTGAAGCTTTCTTT.

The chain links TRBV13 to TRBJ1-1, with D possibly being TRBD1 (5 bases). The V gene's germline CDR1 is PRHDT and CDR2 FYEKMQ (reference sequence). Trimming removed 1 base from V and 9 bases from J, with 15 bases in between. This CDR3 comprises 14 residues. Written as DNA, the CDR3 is TGTGCCAGCAGCTTAGAGATCGCAAGGACACAAGCTTTCTTT. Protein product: CASSLEIARTQAFF.

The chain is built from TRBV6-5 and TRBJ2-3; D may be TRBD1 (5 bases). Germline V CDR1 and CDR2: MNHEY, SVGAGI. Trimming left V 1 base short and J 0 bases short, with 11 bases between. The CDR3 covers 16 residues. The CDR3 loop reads CASSYLQGGSTDTQYF. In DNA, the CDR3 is TGTGCCAGCAGTTACTTGCAGGGCGGTAGCACAGATACGCAGTATTTT.

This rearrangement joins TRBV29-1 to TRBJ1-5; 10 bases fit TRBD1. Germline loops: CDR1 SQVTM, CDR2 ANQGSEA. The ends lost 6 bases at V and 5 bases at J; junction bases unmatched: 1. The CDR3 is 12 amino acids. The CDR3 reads CSVGQGDQPQHF. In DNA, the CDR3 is TGCAGCGTAGGACAGGGGGATCAGCCCCAGCATTTT. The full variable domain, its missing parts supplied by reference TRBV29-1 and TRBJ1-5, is SAVISQKPSRDICQRGTSLTIQCQVDSQVTMMFWYRQQPGQSLTLIATANQGSEATYESGFVIDKFPISRPNLTFSTLTVSNMSPEDSSIYLCSVGQGDQPQHFGDGTRLSIL.

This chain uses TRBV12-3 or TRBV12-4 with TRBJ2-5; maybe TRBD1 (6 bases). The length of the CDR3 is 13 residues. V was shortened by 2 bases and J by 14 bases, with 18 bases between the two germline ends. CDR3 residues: CASSLQTGSPPYF. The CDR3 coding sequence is TGTGCCAGCAGTTTACAGACAGGCTCGCCTCCCTACTTC.

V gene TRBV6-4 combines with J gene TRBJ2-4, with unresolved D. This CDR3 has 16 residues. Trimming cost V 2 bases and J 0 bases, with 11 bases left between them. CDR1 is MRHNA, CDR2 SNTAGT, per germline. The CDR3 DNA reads TGTGCCAGCAGTGACGGGCTACCCATAGCCAAAAACATTCAGTACTTC. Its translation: CASSDGLPIAKNIQYF.

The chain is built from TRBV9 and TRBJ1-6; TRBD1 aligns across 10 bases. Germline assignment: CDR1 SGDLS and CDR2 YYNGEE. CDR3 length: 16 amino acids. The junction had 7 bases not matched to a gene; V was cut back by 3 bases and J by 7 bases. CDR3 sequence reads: CASSASGQGVNSPLHF. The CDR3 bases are TGTGCCAGCAGCGCTAGTGGACAGGGGGTAAATTCACCCCTCCACTTT. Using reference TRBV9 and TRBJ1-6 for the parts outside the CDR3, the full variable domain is DSGVTQTPKHLITATGQRVTLRCSPRSGDLSVYWYQQSLDQGLQFLIQYYNGEERAKGNILERFSAQQFPDLHSELNLSSLELGDSALYFCASSASGQGVNSPLHFGNGTRLTVT.

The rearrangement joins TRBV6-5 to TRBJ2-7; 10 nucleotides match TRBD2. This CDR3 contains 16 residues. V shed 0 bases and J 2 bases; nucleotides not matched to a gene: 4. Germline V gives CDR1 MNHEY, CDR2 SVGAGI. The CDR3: CASSYSAGGNPYEQYF. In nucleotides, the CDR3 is TGTGCCAGCAGTTACTCAGCGGGAGGGAATCCCTACGAGCAGTACTTC.

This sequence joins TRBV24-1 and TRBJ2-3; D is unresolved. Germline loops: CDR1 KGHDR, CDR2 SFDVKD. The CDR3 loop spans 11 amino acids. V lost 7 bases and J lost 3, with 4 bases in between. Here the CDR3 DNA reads TGTGCCACCAGCAATACAGATACGCAGTATTTT. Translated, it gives CATSNTDTQYF.

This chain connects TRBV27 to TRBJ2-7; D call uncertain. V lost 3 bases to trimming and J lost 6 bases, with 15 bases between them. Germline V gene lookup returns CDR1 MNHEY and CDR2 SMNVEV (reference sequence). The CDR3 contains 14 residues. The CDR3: CASSFLGPAAEQYF. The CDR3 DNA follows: TGTGCCAGCAGTTTTCTCGGCCCAGCAGCCGAGCAGTACTTC.

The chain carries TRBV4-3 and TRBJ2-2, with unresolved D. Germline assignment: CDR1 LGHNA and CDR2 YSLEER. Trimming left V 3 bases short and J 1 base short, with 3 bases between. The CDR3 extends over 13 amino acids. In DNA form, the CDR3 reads TGCGCCAGCAGCCAGGAGAACACCGGGGAGCTGTTTTTT. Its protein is CASSQENTGELFF.

This CDR3 is CASSGGLVLETQYF. The CDR3 DNA is TGTGCCAGCAGTGGGGGACTAGTTTTGGAGACCCAGTACTTC. The V and J genes are TRBV2 and TRBJ2-5; 8 bases agree with TRBD2. Germline V CDR1 and CDR2: SNHLY, FYNNEI. This CDR3 comprises 14 residues. V was clipped by 4 bases and J by 5 bases; unmatched bases: 6.

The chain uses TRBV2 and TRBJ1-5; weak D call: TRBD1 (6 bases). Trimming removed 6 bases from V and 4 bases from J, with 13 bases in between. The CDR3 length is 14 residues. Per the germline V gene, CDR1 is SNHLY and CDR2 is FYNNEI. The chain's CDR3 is CASSYRVGNQPQHF. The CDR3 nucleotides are TGTGCCAGCAGCTACAGGGTTGGTAATCAGCCCCAGCATTTT.

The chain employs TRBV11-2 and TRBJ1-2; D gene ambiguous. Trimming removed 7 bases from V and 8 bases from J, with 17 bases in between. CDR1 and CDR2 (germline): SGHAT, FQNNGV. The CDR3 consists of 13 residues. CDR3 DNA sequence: TGTGCCAGCAATTTGGAGGGCGCGAGGGGCTACACCTTC. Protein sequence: CASNLEGARGYTF.

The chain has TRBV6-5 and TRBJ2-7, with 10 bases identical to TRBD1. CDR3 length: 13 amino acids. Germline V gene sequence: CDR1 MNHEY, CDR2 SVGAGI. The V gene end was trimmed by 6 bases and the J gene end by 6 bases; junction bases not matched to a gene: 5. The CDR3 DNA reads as TGTGCCAGCAGGATCTGGGACAGGGGCGAGCAGTACTTC. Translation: CASRIWDRGEQYF.

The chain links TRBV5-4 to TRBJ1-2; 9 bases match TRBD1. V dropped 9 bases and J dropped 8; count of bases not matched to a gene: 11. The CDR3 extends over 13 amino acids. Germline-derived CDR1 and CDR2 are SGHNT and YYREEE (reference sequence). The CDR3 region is CATMDTGGNGYTF. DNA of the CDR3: TGTGCCACGATGGACACAGGGGGCAACGGCTACACCTTC. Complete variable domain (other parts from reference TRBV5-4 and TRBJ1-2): ETGVTQSPTHLIKTRGQQVTLRCSSQSGHNTVSWYQQALGQGPQFIFQYYREEENGRGNFPPRFSGLQFPNYSSELNVNALELDDSALYLCATMDTGGNGYTFGSGTRLTVV.

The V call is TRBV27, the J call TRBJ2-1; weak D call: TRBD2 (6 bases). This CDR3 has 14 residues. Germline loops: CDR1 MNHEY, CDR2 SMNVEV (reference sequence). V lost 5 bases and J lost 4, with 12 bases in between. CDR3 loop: CASSMGGKYNEQFF. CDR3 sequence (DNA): TGTGCCAGCAGTATGGGAGGAAAATACAATGAGCAGTTCTTC.

CDR3 bases: TGTGCCAGCAGCTTATTAGGTGCAGTCAAGAACACTGAAGCTTTCTTT. Amino acids: CASSLLGAVKNTEAFF. The J gene is TRBJ1-1, the V gene TRBV11-2; no firm D call. The V gene lost 2 bases and the J gene lost 1 base, with 14 bases spanning the gap. This CDR3 is built from 16 residues. Germline V CDR1 and CDR2: SGHAT, FQNNGV.

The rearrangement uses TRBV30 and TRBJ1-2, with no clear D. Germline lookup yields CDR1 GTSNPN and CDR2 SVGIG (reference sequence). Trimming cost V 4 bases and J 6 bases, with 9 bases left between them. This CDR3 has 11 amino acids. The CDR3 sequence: CAWNKGDGYTF. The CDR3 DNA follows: TGTGCCTGGAATAAGGGAGATGGCTACACCTTC.

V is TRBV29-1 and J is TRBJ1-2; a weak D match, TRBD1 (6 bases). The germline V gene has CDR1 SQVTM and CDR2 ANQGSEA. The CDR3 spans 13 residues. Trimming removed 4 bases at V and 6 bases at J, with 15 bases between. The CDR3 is CSVGDTLSNGYTF. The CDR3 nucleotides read TGCAGCGTTGGGGACACGCTCTCCAATGGCTACACCTTC. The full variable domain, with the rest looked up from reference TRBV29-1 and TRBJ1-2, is SAVISQKPSRDICQRGTSLTIQCQVDSQVTMMFWYRQQPGQSLTLIATANQGSEATYESGFVIDKFPISRPNLTFSTLTVSNMSPEDSSIYLCSVGDTLSNGYTFGSGTRLTVV.

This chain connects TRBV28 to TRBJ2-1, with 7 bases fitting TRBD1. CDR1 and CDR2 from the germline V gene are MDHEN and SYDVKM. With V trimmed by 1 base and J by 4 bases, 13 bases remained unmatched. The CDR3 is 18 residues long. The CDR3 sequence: CASSLFLLGQMIYNEQFF. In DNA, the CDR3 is TGTGCCAGCAGTTTATTCTTGCTGGGACAGATGATTTACAATGAGCAGTTCTTC.